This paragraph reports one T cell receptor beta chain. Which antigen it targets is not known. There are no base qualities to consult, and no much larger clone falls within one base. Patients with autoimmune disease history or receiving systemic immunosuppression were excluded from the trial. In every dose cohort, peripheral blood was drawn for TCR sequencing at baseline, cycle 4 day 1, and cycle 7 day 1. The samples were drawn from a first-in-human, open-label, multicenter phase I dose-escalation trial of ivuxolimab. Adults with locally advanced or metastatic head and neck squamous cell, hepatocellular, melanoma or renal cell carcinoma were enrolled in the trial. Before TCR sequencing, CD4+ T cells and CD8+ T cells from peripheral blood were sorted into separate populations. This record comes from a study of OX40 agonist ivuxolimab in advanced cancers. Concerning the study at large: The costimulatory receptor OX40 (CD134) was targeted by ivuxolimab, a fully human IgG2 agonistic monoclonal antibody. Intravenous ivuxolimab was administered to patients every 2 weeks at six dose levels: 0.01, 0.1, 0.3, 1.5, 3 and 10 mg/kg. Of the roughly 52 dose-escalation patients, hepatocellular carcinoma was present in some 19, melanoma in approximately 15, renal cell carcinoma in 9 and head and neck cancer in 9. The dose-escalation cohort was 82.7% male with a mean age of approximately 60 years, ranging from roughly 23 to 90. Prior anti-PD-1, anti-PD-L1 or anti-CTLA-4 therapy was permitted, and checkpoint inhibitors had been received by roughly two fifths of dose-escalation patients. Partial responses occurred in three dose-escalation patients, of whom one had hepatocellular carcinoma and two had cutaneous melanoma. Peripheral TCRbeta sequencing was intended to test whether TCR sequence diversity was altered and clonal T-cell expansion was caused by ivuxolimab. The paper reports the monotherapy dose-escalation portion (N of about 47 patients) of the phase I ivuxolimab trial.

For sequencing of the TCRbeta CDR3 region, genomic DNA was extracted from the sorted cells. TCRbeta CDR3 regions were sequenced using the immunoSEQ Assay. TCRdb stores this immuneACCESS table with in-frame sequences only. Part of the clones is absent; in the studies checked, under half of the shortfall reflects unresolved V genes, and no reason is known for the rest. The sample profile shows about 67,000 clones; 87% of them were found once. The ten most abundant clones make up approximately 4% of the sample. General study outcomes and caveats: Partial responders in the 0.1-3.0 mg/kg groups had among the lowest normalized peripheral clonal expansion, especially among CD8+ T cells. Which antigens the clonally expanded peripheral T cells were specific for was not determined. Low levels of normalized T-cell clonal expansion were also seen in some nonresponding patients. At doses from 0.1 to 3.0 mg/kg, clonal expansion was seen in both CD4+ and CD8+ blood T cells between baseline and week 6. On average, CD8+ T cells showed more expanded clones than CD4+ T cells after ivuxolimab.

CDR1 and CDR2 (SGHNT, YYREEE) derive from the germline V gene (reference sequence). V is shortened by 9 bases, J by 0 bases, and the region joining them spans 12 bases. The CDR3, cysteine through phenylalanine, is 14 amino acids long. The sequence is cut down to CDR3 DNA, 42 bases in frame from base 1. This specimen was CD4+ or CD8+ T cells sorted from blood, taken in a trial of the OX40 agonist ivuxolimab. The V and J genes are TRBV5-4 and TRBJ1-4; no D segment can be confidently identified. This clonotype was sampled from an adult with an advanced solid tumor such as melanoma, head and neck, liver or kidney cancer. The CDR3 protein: CATGTRTTNEKLFF. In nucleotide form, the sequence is TGTGCCACTGGTACTCGAACAACTAATGAAAAACTGTTTTTT.